A single sample is the source of the 8 T cell receptor beta chains below, sequenced in a study of cytomegalovirus exposure and HLA in healthy donors. The primer mix had 60 Vbeta and 13 Jbeta primers. Using immunoSEQ multiplex PCR, the repertoire was profiled, and TCRdb retains in-frame clones only, with some absent. The sample records about 150,000 clones, around 79% being singletons. Input material: PBMCs. The origin of the receptors is a man in his thirties or forties in good health and CMV-seropositive.

This clone has a handful of counts. This sequence joins TRBV28 and TRBJ2-7; TRBD1 agrees at 9 bases. Trimming took 2 bases from V and 7 from J; bases not matched to a gene: 9. Germline V gene sequence: CDR1 MDHEN, CDR2 SYDVKM. This CDR3 is built from 15 residues. CDR3 DNA: TGTGCCAGCAGTTTACTGGACAGGGGCCTGGGGGAGCAGTACTTC. The encoded protein is CASSLLDRGLGEQYF.

The chain has TRBV5-1 and TRBJ2-2; 7 bases match TRBD2. Trimming took 4 bases from V and 3 from J; bases not matched to a gene: 9. Germline-derived CDR1 and CDR2 are SGHRS and YFSETQ. CDR3 length: 16 amino acids. CDR3 residues: CASSGDGGVHTGELFF. DNA of the CDR3: TGCGCCAGCAGCGGAGATGGGGGGGTCCACACCGGGGAGCTGTTTTTT.

The chain uses TRBV5-6 and TRBJ2-3; D not resolved. Germline-derived CDR1 and CDR2 are SGHDT and YYEEEE. This CDR3 contains 14 residues. Trimming took off 7 bases at V and 1 base at J, with 13 bases between the two ends. The CDR3 region is CASANALRTDTQYF. The CDR3 DNA is TGTGCCAGCGCCAACGCACTCCGCACAGATACGCAGTATTTT.

This clone was counted a single time. CDR3 in amino acids: CASSGLAAYEQYF. CDR3 nucleotides: TGTGCCAGCAGTGGACTAGCAGCATACGAGCAGTACTTC. This chain joins TRBV6-1 and TRBJ2-7, with TRBD2 matching 7 bases. The CDR3 runs to 13 residues. The V gene end was trimmed by 4 bases and the J gene end by 4 bases; junction bases not matched to a gene: 4. CDR1 is MNHNS and CDR2 is SASEGT in the germline V gene.

The chain links TRBV11-2 to TRBJ2-7; a weak D match, TRBD2 (6 bases). With 1 base removed from V and 5 bases from J, the gap between germline ends came to 15 bases. The CDR3 covers 15 residues. Germline CDR1 and CDR2: SGHAT and FQNNGV. CDR3 coding DNA: TGTGCCAGCAGCTTAGCGGCGGGGTCTTTCAACGAGCAGTACTTC. It specifies CASSLAAGSFNEQYF.

This chain uses TRBV2 with TRBJ1-1; D ambiguous. Germline CDR1 reads SNHLY; CDR2 reads FYNNEI. There are 12 residues in the CDR3. Trimming left V 3 bases short and J 3 bases short, with 5 bases between. CDR3 amino acids: CASSDSYTEAFF. The DNA for the CDR3 is TGTGCCAGCAGTGACAGTTACACTGAAGCTTTCTTT.

V usage is TRBV5-8 and J usage is TRBJ1-2; 10 bases are a match to TRBD1. The CDR3 is made up of 15 amino acids. Trimming took 3 bases from V and 6 from J; bases not matched to a gene: 8. Germline CDR1 is SGHTS and CDR2 is YDEGEE. The CDR3 DNA reads as TGTGCCAGCAGCTCCGGGACAGGGGAGTTTGATGGCTACACCTTC. Protein product: CASSSGTGEFDGYTF.

The V gene is TRBV25-1, the J gene TRBJ2-5, with 12 bases aligning to TRBD1. The CDR3 consists of 15 residues. With V trimmed by 9 bases and J by 5 bases, 10 bases remained unmatched. Per the germline V gene, CDR1 is MGHDK and CDR2 is SYGVNS. CDR3 sequence (DNA): TGTGCCAGTTCCCCGGGACAGGGGGCTTTGGAGACCCAGTACTTC. Protein: CASSPGQGALETQYF.